This T cell receptor beta chain emerged from a study of blood T cell repertoires in COVID-19. Germline-derived CDR1 and CDR2 are SNHLY and FYNNEI. Trimming took off 7 bases at V and 7 bases at J, with 10 bases between the two ends. The CDR3 runs 12 residues. Clones were read by immunoSEQ multiplex PCR, and TCRdb kept only the in-frame ones, dropping some. The sample records about 250,000 clones, around 86% being singletons. The chain uses TRBV2 and TRBJ1-4; D remains unclear. This receptor was taken from a woman older than 75 with COVID-19, enrolled during active disease. The specimen sequenced was peripheral blood. The CDR3 sequence: CASTGDAEKLFF. The CDR3 region has the DNA TGTGCCAGCACCGGGGATGCTGAAAAACTGTTTTTT.